This T cell receptor (beta chain) is drawn from a study of CD8 T cells in Susac syndrome. A quantity of about 0.5 to 1 ug RNA underwent reverse transcription using random hexamers. TCRdb recomputed calls from the immunoSEQ multiplex PCR reads with MiXCR, one row per CDR3 protein. Found here are approximately 83,000 distinct CDR3 sequences, 94% of them singletons; the top ten hold approximately 0.94%. From blood CD8+ and CD4+ T cells, the TCR beta chain was sequenced. Germline CDR1 MGHDK, CDR2 SYGVNS. Deletions cut 1 base from V and 5 bases from J, with 12 bases between. The length of the CDR3 is 14 residues.

The V call is TRBV25-1, the J call TRBJ2-7, with D perhaps TRBD2 (6 bases). Input material: CD8+ T cells from PBMCs. The receptor was isolated from a human donor with Susac syndrome. In DNA, the CDR3 is TGTGCCAGCAGTGAATGGGGAGGTGGCGACGAGCAGTACTTC. It yields the protein CASSEWGGGDEQYF.